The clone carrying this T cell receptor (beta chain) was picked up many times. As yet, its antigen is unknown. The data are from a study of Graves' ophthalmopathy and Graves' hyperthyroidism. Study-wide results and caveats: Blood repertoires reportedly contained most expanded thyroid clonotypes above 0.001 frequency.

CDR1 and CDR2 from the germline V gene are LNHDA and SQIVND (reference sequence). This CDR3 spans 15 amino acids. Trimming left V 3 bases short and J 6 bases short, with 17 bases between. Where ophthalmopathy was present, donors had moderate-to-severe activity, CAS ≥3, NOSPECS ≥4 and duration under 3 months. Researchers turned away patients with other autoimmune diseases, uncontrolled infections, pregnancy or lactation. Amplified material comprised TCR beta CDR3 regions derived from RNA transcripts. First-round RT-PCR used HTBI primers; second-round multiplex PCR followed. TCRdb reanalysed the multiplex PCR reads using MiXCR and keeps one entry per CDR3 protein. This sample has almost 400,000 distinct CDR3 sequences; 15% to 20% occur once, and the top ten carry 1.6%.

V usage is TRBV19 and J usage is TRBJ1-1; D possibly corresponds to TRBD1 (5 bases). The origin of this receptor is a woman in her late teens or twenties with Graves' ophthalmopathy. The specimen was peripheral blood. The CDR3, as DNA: TGTGCCAGTAGTATCGGGCAGGGCGTCGGGTCTGAAGCTTTCTTT. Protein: CASSIGQGVGSEAFF.